This T cell receptor (beta chain) was identified in a study of blood T cells in healthy people across ages (dated by TCRdb to the mid-2010s). Concerning the study at large: In model experiments, template switching captured roughly one uniquely barcoded TCR beta cDNA molecule for every two T cells. The study measured age-related changes in TCR beta repertoire diversity using deep sequencing normalized with unique cDNA molecular identifiers. The donors were divided into four age groups: young (average approximately 17 years), middle-aged (around 37), aged (roughly 60) and long-lived (roughly 88). To avoid experimental bias, donors of different ages were distributed randomly across sequencing lanes. The study analyzed two additional independent replicas of 1 million unique cDNA reads from the same blood draw for two donors, one aged 18 to 30 and one aged 80 or older. Results and caveats for the whole study, not just this receptor: Conclusive comparison of naive and antigen-experienced compartments was prevented by the profiling of bulk unsorted PBMCs. The long-lived group showed more naive CD4+ T cells, fewer expanded clones and increased TCR diversity than the aged group, suggesting age selection. The CMV infection status of donors was not known, potentially confounding age-related changes in expanded clonotypes. There was a strong correlation between observed TCR beta diversity and the percentage of naive T cells measured by flow cytometry. Estimates of total diversity based on one million sequenced T cells were considered lower bounds and underestimates. Observed TCR beta diversity per million T cells fell roughly linearly with age, and a significant reduction was already apparent by age around 40.

The library relied on 5' RACE. Sequencing was performed on an Illumina HiSeq 2500. A second PCR of roughly 7 to 12 cycles was performed with a sample-barcoded 5' primer and a J-beta primer mix. A unique molecular identifier was introduced onto each TCR beta cDNA molecule by a template-switch 5' adaptor carrying 12 random nucleotides. At least 2.5 million CDR3-containing paired-end reads were obtained from each sample. The Mint cDNA synthesis kit, primed by a TRBC-specific oligonucleotide, was used to synthesize first-strand cDNA from all RNA. Following uracil-DNA glycosylase treatment, a first 18-cycle PCR with universal primers M1SS and BC2_uni_R was performed on all cDNA. The authors' pipeline ran thus. Each sample was normalized by randomly selecting 1 million high-quality reads, each carrying a distinct molecular identifier. Reads sharing molecular identifiers were discarded rather than binned into consensus sequences. MiTCR, with a Q25 quality threshold and the strictest error-elimination algorithm, was used for CDR3 identification, clonotype clustering and error correction. A nonparametric unseen species model using Euler transformation provided a lower-bound estimate of total TCR beta diversity. TCRdb applied fastp at Q25 and MiXCR to the public reads, then kept only in-frame beta chains. When rows share a CDR3 protein, they turn into one entry using the most common DNA and genes. It is TCRdb's table, rather than the study itself, that gives the V and J calls and clone size. In this sample the table shows over 700,000 distinct CDR3 sequences, less than 70% of which occur a single time. Together, the top ten hold around 41% of the sample.

For this chain, trimming is 6 bases at the V end and 3 bases at the J end, and the number of junction bases without a gene match is 15. The CDR1 and CDR2 encoded by the germline V gene are MNHNS and SASEGT. The cysteine opens and the phenylalanine closes a CDR3 of 19 amino acids. Of the read, only the CDR3 DNA is kept; its 57 bases are in frame from base 1. About this clonotype itself: What this receptor recognizes is not known. There are no base qualities to consult, and no much larger clone falls within one base.

The 39 donors, aged about 6 to 95 years, were systemically healthy Caucasian individuals from Russia. Around 9.8 milliliters of peripheral blood were collected from each donor into EDTA-treated Vacutainer tubes. Ficoll-Paque density-gradient centrifugation was used to isolate PBMCs, with at least 6 million per sample. Total RNA, at least 5 micrograms per sample, was extracted from PBMCs with Trizol reagent. Naive CD45RAhigh/CD27high T cell percentages were measured by flow cytometry on a PBMC aliquot from every donor. Recombination connected TRBV6-1 to TRBJ2-1, and TRBD2 aligns with 12 junction nucleotides. This TCR came from a man at least 80 years old in good health. Sequencing was done on a sample of blood. The CDR3 here reads CASRQGASGTSGYYNEQFF. Read as DNA, the sequence is TGTGCCAGCAGACAGGGGGCCTCAGGGACTAGCGGGTACTACAATGAGCAGTTCTTC.